These 13 T cell receptor beta chains were sequenced from one sample in a study of T cell clusters in autoimmune cytopenias. TRB was amplified from roughly 250 ng of peripheral blood genomic DNA per sample. Multiplex touch-down PCR amplified TRB using TRB-A and TRB-B pools in one tube. TCRdb re-called the multiplex PCR reads and catalogs CDR3 proteins one per entry, DNA excluded. The sample data list 2,200 or so distinct CDR3 sequences. Source material: peripheral blood. The origin of the receptors is a human donor with an autoimmune cytopenia or autoimmune hepatitis (not recorded which).

CDR3 region: CASTRNTGQETQYF. The V call is TRBV12-3 or TRBV12-4, the J call TRBJ2-5; as DNA is missing, the TRBD1 call by TCRdb cannot be tested. The CDR3 sequence is 14 residues long.

The V and J genes are TRBV20-1 and TRBJ2-3; TCRdb picks TRBD2, but there is no DNA to check that call. Germline CDR1 is DFQATT and CDR2 is SNEGSKA (reference sequence). CDR3 length equals 15 residues. The CDR3 loop is CSARDLAGSTDTQYF.

V gene TRBV5-5 combines with J gene TRBJ1-2; TCRdb's assignment of TRBD1 cannot be checked, as there is no DNA. Germline CDR1 reads SGHKS; CDR2 reads YYEKEE (reference sequence). The CDR3 consists of 13 residues. The CDR3 region is CASSEGRDAGYTF.

This CDR3 reads CASSLRQSSYNSPLHF. The V gene is TRBV5-1, the J gene TRBJ1-6. The CDR3 is made up of 16 amino acids. In germline, CDR1 is SGHRS, CDR2 YFSETQ.

Here the CDR3 reads CASRYGGSNQPQHF. The chain combines TRBV28 with TRBJ1-5; TCRdb's D call of TRBD1 is untestable without DNA. In germline, CDR1 is MDHEN, CDR2 SYDVKM. This CDR3 contains 14 residues.

This clonotype is identified as medium-sized (0.01 to 0.1%) from frequency. The chain combines TRBV15 with TRBJ2-4. The CDR3 consists of 15 residues. Germline V gene sequence: CDR1 LNHNV, CDR2 YYDKDF (reference sequence). The CDR3 loop is CATSREEWPKNIQYF.

This clonotype is labeled medium-sized based on frequency. The chain links TRBV10-3 to TRBJ2-1; TCRdb gives TRBD2 as the D gene, but with no DNA this cannot be confirmed. Germline V gene data show CDR1 as ENHRY and CDR2 as SYGVKD. The CDR3 spans 15 residues. This CDR3 is CAISVSGESYNEQFF.

This clonotype is identified as large from frequency. The chain recombines TRBV12-3 or TRBV12-4 with TRBJ2-5; TCRdb calls TRBD1, which cannot be checked without DNA. The length of the CDR3 is 14 residues. The CDR3 sequence: CASSSGTAWETQYF.

Frequency places this clonotype as medium-sized. The CDR3: CASSRQGGGGYEQYF. The chain has TRBV6-5 and TRBJ2-7; TCRdb selects TRBD1, and the lack of DNA leaves this call unchecked. The CDR3 runs 15 residues. Germline V CDR1 and CDR2: MNHEY, SVGAGI.

This clonotype is labeled medium-sized (0.01 to 0.1%) based on frequency. The J gene is TRBJ2-7, the V gene TRBV5-6; TCRdb picks TRBD1, but there is no DNA to check that call. The length of the CDR3 is 15 residues. Germline V lookup: CDR1 SGHDT, CDR2 YYEEEE. The CDR3: CASSFSSGGLYEQYF.

The rearrangement joins TRBV6-5 to TRBJ2-7; absent DNA, TCRdb's TRBD1 call cannot be checked. The CDR3 is 15 amino acids. CDR1 and CDR2 (germline): MNHEY, SVGAGI. CDR3 in amino acids: CASSYYRDRGHEQYF.

This clonotype is called medium-sized (0.01 to 0.1%) based on its frequency. The CDR3 reads CASTLTASGANVLTF. The rearrangement joins TRBV19 to TRBJ2-6. This CDR3 contains 15 residues. Germline V gene sequence: CDR1 LNHDA, CDR2 SQIVND (reference sequence).

This clonotype ranks as medium-sized in terms of frequency. V gene TRBV6-5 combines with J gene TRBJ1-5; TCRdb indicates TRBD1, and absent DNA this call remains unverified. The CDR3 consists of 16 residues. CDR1 and CDR2 from the germline V gene are MNHEY and SVGAGI. This CDR3 reads CASSYSSSTDRGPQHF.